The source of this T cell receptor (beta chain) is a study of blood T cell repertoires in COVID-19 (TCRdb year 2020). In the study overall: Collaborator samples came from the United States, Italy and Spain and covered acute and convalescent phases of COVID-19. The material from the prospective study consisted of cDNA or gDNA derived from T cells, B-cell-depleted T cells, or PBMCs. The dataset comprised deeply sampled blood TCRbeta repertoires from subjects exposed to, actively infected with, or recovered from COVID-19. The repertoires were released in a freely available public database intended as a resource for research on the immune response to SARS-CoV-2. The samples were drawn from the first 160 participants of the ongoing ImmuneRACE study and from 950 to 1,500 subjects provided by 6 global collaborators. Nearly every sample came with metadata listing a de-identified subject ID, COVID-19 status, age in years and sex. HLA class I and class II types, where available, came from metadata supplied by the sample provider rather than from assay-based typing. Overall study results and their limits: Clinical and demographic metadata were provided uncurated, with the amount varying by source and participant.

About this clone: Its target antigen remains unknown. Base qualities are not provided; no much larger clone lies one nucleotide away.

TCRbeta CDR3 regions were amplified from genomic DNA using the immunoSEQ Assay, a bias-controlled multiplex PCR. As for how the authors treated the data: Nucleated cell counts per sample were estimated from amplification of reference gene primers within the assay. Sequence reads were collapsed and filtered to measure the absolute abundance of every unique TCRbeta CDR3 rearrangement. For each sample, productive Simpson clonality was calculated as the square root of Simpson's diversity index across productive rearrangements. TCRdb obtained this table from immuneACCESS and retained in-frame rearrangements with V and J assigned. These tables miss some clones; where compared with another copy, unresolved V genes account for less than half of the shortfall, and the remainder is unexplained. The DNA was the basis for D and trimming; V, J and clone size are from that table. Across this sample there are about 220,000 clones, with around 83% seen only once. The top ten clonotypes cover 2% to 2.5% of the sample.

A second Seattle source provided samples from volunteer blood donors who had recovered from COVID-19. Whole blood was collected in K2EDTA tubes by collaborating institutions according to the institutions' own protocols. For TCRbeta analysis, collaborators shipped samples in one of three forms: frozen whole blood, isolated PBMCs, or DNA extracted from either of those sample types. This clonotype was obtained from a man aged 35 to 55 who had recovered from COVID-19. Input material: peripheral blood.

The DNA sequence is as follows: TGCGCCAGCAGCCAAGACCGGACACTCGAGCAGTACTTC. It is translated as CASSQDRTLEQYF. The chain was built from TRBV4-3 and TRBJ2-7; perhaps TRBD1 is the D gene, with 5 bases matching. V is cut by 0 bases and J by 6 bases, and the space between the germline ends is 9 bases. The CDR3 holds 13 amino acids from the cysteine to the phenylalanine. The CDR3 DNA has 39 bases and is translated from base 1. The germline V gene sets CDR1 to LGHNA and CDR2 to YSLEER.